The rows below give T cell receptor beta chains drawn from one sample of a study of blood T cell repertoires in COVID-19. Sequencing used immunoSEQ multiplex PCR; TCRdb keeps in-frame clones, though not all of them. The data hold 150,000 to 180,000 clones, with about 79% observed a single time. Sequenced input: peripheral blood. The origin of the receptors is a woman between 50 and 59 years old with acute or convalescent COVID-19. Both conserved end residues are part of each CDR3. D genes are given only for firm matches. Some rows mark clone size as missing; the rest say once, few, many or name a class of expanded clone.

clone_size j_call v_call d_call cdr3_nt cdr3_aa
. TRBJ1-2 TRBV5-1 . TGCGCCAGCAGCTTGGGGGTCAGGGAGGACGGCTACACCTTC CASSLGVREDGYTF
. TRBJ2-1 TRBV7-3 . TGTGCCAGCAGCTTAAGTGTGGCTTACAATGAGCAGTTCTTC CASSLSVAYNEQFF
few TRBJ1-1 TRBV2 TRBD1 TGTGCCAGCAGGAGAACAGGGGGAGCTTTCTTT CASRRTGGAFF
once TRBJ2-1 TRBV18 TRBD2 TGTGCCAGCTCACCACGCCTAGGGCGGGGGGGCCGCGGTGAGCAGTTCTTC CASSPRLGRGGRGEQFF
. TRBJ2-2 TRBV10-3 . TGTGCCACCAAAGGGACAACGAACACCGGGGAGCTGTTTTTT CATKGTTNTGELFF
. TRBJ2-1 TRBV5-4 TRBD1 TGTGCCAGCAGCCCTACAGGGGACTCCTACAATGAGCAGTTCTTC CASSPTGDSYNEQFF
. TRBJ2-5 TRBV5-1 . TGCGCCAGCAGCTTGGCGGTAGTGGGGACTGGGGAGACCCAGTACTTC CASSLAVVGTGETQYF
. TRBJ2-6 TRBV3-1/TRBV3-2 . TGTGCCAGCAGCCAAGATAAGGCCAACGTCCTGACTTTC CASSQDKANVLTF
few TRBJ1-1 TRBV5-1 . TGCGCCAGCAGCTTCACAGGGAACACTGAAGCTTTCTTT CASSFTGNTEAFF
. TRBJ2-7 TRBV11-2 . TGTGCCAGCAGCCGCCCCACCATAGCCTACGAGCAGTACTTC CASSRPTIAYEQYF
. TRBJ2-3 TRBV27 TRBD1 TGTGCCAGCAGCCGACAGGGGGCGACAGATACGCAGTATTTT CASSRQGATDTQYF
. TRBJ1-5 TRBV10-3 TRBD1 TGTGCCATCAGAGAGGGACAGGGGTCACGATCAAGCAATCAGCCCCAGCATTTT CAIREGQGSRSSNQPQHF
. TRBJ1-1 TRBV4-3 TRBD1 TGCGCCAGCAGCCCCCGGGACAGGGGAAACACTGAAGCTTTCTTT CASSPRDRGNTEAFF
. TRBJ2-7 TRBV5-1 TRBD2 TGCGCCAGCAGCCGGAGGACTAGCGGGAGTCCCCAGCAGTACTTC CASSRRTSGSPQQYF
few TRBJ2-2 TRBV4-3 TRBD2 TGCGCCAGCAGCCAAGGGAGCGGGGCGAACACCGGGGAGCTGTTTTTT CASSQGSGANTGELFF
. TRBJ1-6 TRBV28 TRBD1 TGTGCCAGCAGCTTGGACAGGGACACCTATAATTCACCCCTCCACTTT CASSLDRDTYNSPLHF
. TRBJ2-1 TRBV7-9 . TGTGCCAGCAGCCTACAGGGTGTAGACTACAATGAGCAGTTCTTC CASSLQGVDYNEQFF
. TRBJ1-3 TRBV30 . TGTGCGCTGGCTCGGGGGGAGGGAAACACCATATATTTT CALARGEGNTIYF
. TRBJ2-7 TRBV5-1 . TGCGCCAGCAGCTTGGATCTAGGCCCCTACGAGCAGTACTTC CASSLDLGPYEQYF
. TRBJ1-1 TRBV27 . TGTGCCAGCAGGAAAACAGGGAGCCCTGAAGCTTTCTTT CASRKTGSPEAFF
once TRBJ1-2 TRBV29-1 TRBD1 TGCAGCGTTTGGACAGGGGGCGCCGGGGGCTACACCTTC CSVWTGGAGGYTF
few TRBJ2-1 TRBV6-4 TRBD2 TGTGCCAGCAGTGCGGAACTAGCGGGAGGGGGTGAGCAGTTCTTC CASSAELAGGGEQFF
. TRBJ1-6 TRBV7-2 . TGTGCCAGCAGCTTAGGGGGGGTGGGGAGTTCACCCCTCCACTTT CASSLGGVGSSPLHF
. TRBJ1-1 TRBV7-2 TRBD1 TGTGCCAGCAGCTTGGGGGGACAGGGTTTGCGCTCGCACACTGAAGCTTTCTTT CASSLGGQGLRSHTEAFF
. TRBJ2-2 TRBV5-1 . TGCGCCAGCAGCTTGGAAGGGGCCACCGGGGAGCTGTTTTTT CASSLEGATGELFF
. TRBJ2-1 TRBV15 TRBD1 TGTGCCACCAAAGGGACAGGGGGTAATGAGCAGTTCTTC CATKGTGGNEQFF
. TRBJ1-2 TRBV11-1 . TGTGCCAGCAGCCAGGGCGGGGTGCGGAGTAACTATGGCTACACCTTC CASSQGGVRSNYGYTF
. TRBJ2-7 TRBV9 TRBD2 TGTGCCAGCAGCGTAGAAGGGCTAGCGGGTGGCGAGCAGTACTTC CASSVEGLAGGEQYF
. TRBJ2-3 TRBV4-3 . TGCGCCAGCAGCCAAGAGACAGGGAGGACAGATACGCAGTATTTT CASSQETGRTDTQYF
. TRBJ1-3 TRBV3-1/TRBV3-2 . TGTGCCAGCACCCCTCCCGGGAATGGAAACACCATATATTTT CASTPPGNGNTIYF
. TRBJ2-7 TRBV3-1/TRBV3-2 TRBD2 TGTGCCAGCAGCCAAGATGATGGGGGGGCCTACGAGCAGTACTTC CASSQDDGGAYEQYF
. TRBJ2-1 TRBV7-2 TRBD2 TGTGCCAGCACCAGCGGGAGGGCGAATGAGCAGTTCTTC CASTSGRANEQFF
. TRBJ2-7 TRBV5-1 TRBD2 TGCGCCAGGGGGACGGGAGGGGACTACGAGCAGTACTTC CARGTGGDYEQYF
. TRBJ2-5 TRBV29-1 TRBD1 TGCAGCGCTCTAACAGGGGTTGAGACCCAGTACTTC CSALTGVETQYF
once TRBJ1-3 TRBV15 TRBD1 TGTGCCACCAGCCTCGACAGGGGTACTGGAAACACCATATATTTT CATSLDRGTGNTIYF
. TRBJ1-2 TRBV14 TRBD1 TGTGCCAGCAGCCAAGGAGTCCAGGGGGCCCTTAGATTC CASSQGVQGALRF
. TRBJ2-7 TRBV4-2 . TGTGCCAGCAGCCAAGCCTTGACTGGCTGGTCCTACGAGCAGTACTTC CASSQALTGWSYEQYF
few TRBJ2-5 TRBV5-1 . TGCGCCAGCAGCTTCGGGAAAGCCCAAGAGACCCAGTACTTC CASSFGKAQETQYF
. TRBJ2-2 TRBV10-1 TRBD1 TGCGCCAGCAGGAGAGAGGGGGCTGGGGAGCTGTTTTTT CASRREGAGELFF
once TRBJ1-1 TRBV28 TRBD1 TGTGCCAGCAGTCGAACCGGGACAGGGGGCTACGCTGAAGCTTTCTTT CASSRTGTGGYAEAFF
once TRBJ2-7 TRBV2 . TGTGCCAGCGGAGGGGAATCTGATGTCGAGCAGTACTTC CASGGESDVEQYF
. TRBJ2-2 TRBV4-2 TRBD2 TGTGCCAGCAGCCAAGTAGGGAGGGAGGGCACCGGGGAGCTGTTTTTT CASSQVGREGTGELFF
. TRBJ2-7 TRBV5-1 . TGCGCCAGCTCGTCCCGCGGCTACGAGCAGTACTTC CASSSRGYEQYF
once TRBJ2-7 TRBV5-6 . TGTGCCAGCAGCCCGTCGTGGCAAGACTCCTACGAGCAGTACTTC CASSPSWQDSYEQYF
. TRBJ2-1 TRBV9 . TGTGCCAGCAGCGGTGGGGCAGGTGTCACCTACAATGAGCAGTTCTTC CASSGGAGVTYNEQFF
. TRBJ2-3 TRBV5-4 TRBD2 TGTGCCAGCGGCATAGCGGGAGGGCGAAGGGGGGATACGCAGTATTTT CASGIAGGRRGDTQYF
many TRBJ1-2 TRBV29-1 . TGCAGCACAACTCAGGGAGGGGACGGCTACACCTTC CSTTQGGDGYTF
. TRBJ2-6 TRBV4-1 . TGCGCCAGCAGCACCCACCTCGGCTCTGGGGCCAACGTCCTGACTTTC CASSTHLGSGANVLTF
once TRBJ1-6 TRBV6-6 . TGTGCCAGCGGACATTATAATTCACCCCTCCACTTT CASGHYNSPLHF